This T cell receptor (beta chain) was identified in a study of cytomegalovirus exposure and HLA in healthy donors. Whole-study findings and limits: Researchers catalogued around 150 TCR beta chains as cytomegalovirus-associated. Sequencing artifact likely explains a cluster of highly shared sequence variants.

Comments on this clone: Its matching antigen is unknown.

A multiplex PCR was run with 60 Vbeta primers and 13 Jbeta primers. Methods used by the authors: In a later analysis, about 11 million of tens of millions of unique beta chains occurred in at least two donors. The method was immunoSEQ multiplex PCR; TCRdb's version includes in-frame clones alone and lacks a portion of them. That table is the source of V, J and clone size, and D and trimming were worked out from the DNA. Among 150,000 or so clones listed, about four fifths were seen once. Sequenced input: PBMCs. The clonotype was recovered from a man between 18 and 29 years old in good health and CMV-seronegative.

The CDR3, as DNA: TGCGCCAGCAGTGATTATTCTGGAGCACGAGGGGCCAAAAACATTCAGTACTTC. The encoded protein is CASSDYSGARGAKNIQYF. The chain employs TRBV10-2 and TRBJ2-4, with D maybe TRBD2 (5 bases). Trimming took 3 bases from V and 1 from J, leaving 19 bases between them. The length of the CDR3 is 18 residues. The germline V gene has CDR1 WSHSY and CDR2 SAAADI.